The 10 T cell receptor beta chains below come from one sample, sequenced in a study of control samples from healthy donors and cancer patients. TCRdb's copy holds only in-frame clones and misses some; the assay was immunoSEQ multiplex PCR. Counted here are under 150,000 clones, 93% occurring once; the ten biggest clones make up 1.7%. Sequencing was performed on PBMCs. All receptors derive from a man aged 50 or older with head and neck cancer.

J is TRBJ1-2 and V is TRBV6-4; TRBD1 might be the D (5 bases). This CDR3 spans 12 amino acids. V lost 3 bases, J lost 9 bases, and 11 bases lay in between. Germline V lookup: CDR1 MRHNA, CDR2 SNTAGT. CDR3: CASSDTGGSYTF. The CDR3 region has the DNA TGTGCCAGCAGTGATACTGGGGGAAGCTACACCTTC.

This clone was seen just once. Other DNA sequences of this sample code for an identical CDR3. For the CDR3, the DNA is TGTGCCAGCTCACCGACAGGGAGCTCCTATAATTCACCCCTCCACTTT. It is translated as CASSPTGSSYNSPLHF. The chain joins TRBV18 to TRBJ1-6; 7 positions match TRBD1. Germline V gene sequence: CDR1 KGHSH, CDR2 LQKENI. CDR3 length: 16 residues. V dropped 3 bases and J dropped 0; count of bases not matched to a gene: 2.

On this clone: This CDR3 is also generated by other DNA sequences in the sample. The J gene is TRBJ1-2, the V gene TRBV29-1, with D maybe TRBD1 (6 bases). This CDR3 is 11 amino acids long. Trimming removed 2 bases at V and 7 bases at J, with 8 bases between. Germline values: CDR1 SQVTM, CDR2 ANQGSEA. CDR3 sequence reads: CSVEKGGGYTF. The CDR3 DNA is TGCAGCGTTGAAAAGGGGGGTGGCTACACCTTC.

This chain joins TRBV9 and TRBJ1-1; perhaps TRBD1 as D (5 bases). V lost 4 bases and J lost 11, with 21 bases in between. Germline loops: CDR1 SGDLS, CDR2 YYNGEE. The CDR3 contains 14 residues. The CDR3 here is CASSPIPGGGSAFF. The CDR3 nucleotides are TGTGCCAGCAGCCCCATTCCCGGGGGAGGGAGCGCTTTCTTT.

The DNA for the CDR3 is TGTGCCAGCAGCCCTCTCGGGCCGGAAGCGGGGCGGGGCAATGAGCAGTTCTTC. It encodes CASSPLGPEAGRGNEQFF. The V gene is TRBV4-2, the J gene TRBJ2-1, with 7 bases identical to TRBD2. CDR3 size: 18 residues. V trimming: 4 bases; J trimming: 6 bases; junction bases outside the gene matches: 18. Germline V gives CDR1 LGHNA, CDR2 YNFKEQ.

The chain joins TRBV5-1 to TRBJ1-5; D gene ambiguous. Germline CDR1 reads SGHRS; CDR2 reads YFSETQ. The CDR3 extends over 14 amino acids. Between the trimmed V and J ends, which lost 0 bases and 5 bases, there was a span of 9 bases. CDR3 in amino acids: CASSLEGQYQPQHF. CDR3 DNA: TGCGCCAGCAGCTTGGAAGGCCAATATCAGCCCCAGCATTTT.

About this clone: Additional DNA sequences in this sample encode the identical CDR3. This chain connects TRBV5-1 to TRBJ2-1, with D tentatively TRBD2 (6 bases). Trimming stripped 7 bases from V and 7 bases from J, with 6 bases between. Per germline, CDR1 SGHRS and CDR2 YFSETQ. This CDR3 is 10 amino acids long. The CDR3: CASRGNEQFF. The CDR3 DNA reads TGCGCCAGCCGGGGGAATGAGCAGTTCTTC.

The genes are TRBV30 and TRBJ1-6; D is unclear. Germline CDR1 reads GTSNPN; CDR2 reads SVGIG (reference sequence). V lost 0 bases and J lost 6, with 15 bases in between. This CDR3 has 16 amino acids. CDR3 sequence (DNA): TGTGCCTGGAGTGTACTAGGCACAACGGGTAATTCACCCCTCCACTTT. This encodes CAWSVLGTTGNSPLHF.

This chain connects TRBV2 to TRBJ1-6, with D uncertain. CDR1 and CDR2 (germline): SNHLY, FYNNEI. CDR3 length equals 14 residues. The V gene lost 4 bases and the J gene lost 0 bases, with 4 bases spanning the gap. The CDR3 region is CASSVSSYNSPLHF. CDR3 in DNA: TGTGCCAGCAGTGTTAGCTCCTATAATTCACCCCTCCACTTT. Together with reference TRBV2 and TRBJ1-6, the CDR3 gives the full variable domain: EPEVTQTPSHQVTQMGQEVILRCVPISNHLYFYWYRQILGQKVEFLVSFYNNEISEKSEIFDDQFSVERPDGSNFTLKIRSTKLEDSAMYFCASSVSSYNSPLHFGNGTRLTVT.

The V and J genes are TRBV2 and TRBJ2-5, with D possibly TRBD1 on 6 matching bases. Trimming stripped 8 bases from V and 4 bases from J, with 11 bases between. There are 12 residues in the CDR3. Germline V gives CDR1 SNHLY, CDR2 FYNNEI. The CDR3 loop reads CASLQGPETQYF. The DNA of the CDR3 is TGTGCCAGCCTTCAGGGGCCAGAGACCCAGTACTTC. Full variable domain (remainder filled in from reference TRBV2 and TRBJ2-5): EPEVTQTPSHQVTQMGQEVILRCVPISNHLYFYWYRQILGQKVEFLVSFYNNEISEKSEIFDDQFSVERPDGSNFTLKIRSTKLEDSAMYFCASLQGPETQYFGPGTRLLVL.